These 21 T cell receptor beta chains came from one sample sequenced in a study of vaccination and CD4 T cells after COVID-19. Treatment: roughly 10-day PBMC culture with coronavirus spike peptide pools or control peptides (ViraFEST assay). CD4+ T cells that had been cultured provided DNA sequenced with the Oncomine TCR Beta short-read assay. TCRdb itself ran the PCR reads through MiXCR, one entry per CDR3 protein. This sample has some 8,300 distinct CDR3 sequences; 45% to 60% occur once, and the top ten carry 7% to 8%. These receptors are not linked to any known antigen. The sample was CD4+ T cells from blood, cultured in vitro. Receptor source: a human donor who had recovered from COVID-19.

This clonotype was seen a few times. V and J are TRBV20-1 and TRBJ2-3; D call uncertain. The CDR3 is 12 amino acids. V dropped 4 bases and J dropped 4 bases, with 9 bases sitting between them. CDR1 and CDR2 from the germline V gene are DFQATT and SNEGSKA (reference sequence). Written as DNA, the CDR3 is TGCAGTGCTACCAGTAACTCAGATACGCAGTATTTT. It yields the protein CSATSNSDTQYF.

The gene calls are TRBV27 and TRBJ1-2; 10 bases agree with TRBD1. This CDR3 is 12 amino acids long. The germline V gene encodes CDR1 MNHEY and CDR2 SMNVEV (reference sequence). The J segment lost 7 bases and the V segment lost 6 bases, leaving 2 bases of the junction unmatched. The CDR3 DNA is TGTGCCAGCAGGACAGGGGGCTTTGGCTACACCTTC. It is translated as CASRTGGFGYTF.

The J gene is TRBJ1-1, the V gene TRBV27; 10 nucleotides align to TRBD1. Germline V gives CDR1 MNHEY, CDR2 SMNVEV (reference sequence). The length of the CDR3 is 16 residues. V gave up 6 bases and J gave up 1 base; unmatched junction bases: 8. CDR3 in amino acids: CASRPGDRGRNTEAFF. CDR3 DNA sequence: TGTGCCAGCAGGCCCGGGGACAGGGGAAGGAACACTGAAGCTTTCTTT.

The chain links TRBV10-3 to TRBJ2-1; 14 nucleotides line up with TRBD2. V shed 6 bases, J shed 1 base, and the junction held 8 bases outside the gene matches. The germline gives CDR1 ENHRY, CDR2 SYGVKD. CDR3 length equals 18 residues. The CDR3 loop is CAISLGTSGSLSYNEQFF. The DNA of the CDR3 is TGTGCCATCAGCCTCGGGACTAGCGGGAGTCTATCCTACAATGAGCAGTTCTTC.

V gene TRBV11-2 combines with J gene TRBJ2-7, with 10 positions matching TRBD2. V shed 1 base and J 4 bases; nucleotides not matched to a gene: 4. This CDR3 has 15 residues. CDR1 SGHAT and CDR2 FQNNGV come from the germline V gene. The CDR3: CASSLGSSGRYEQYF. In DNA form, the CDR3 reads TGTGCCAGCAGCTTAGGGTCTAGCGGGAGATACGAGCAGTACTTC.

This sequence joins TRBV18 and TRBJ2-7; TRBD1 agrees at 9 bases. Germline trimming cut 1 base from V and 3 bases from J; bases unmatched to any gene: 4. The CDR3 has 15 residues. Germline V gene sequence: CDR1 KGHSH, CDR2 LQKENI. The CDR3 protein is CASSPQGQGYYEQYF. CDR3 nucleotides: TGTGCCAGCTCACCACAAGGACAGGGGTACTACGAGCAGTACTTC.

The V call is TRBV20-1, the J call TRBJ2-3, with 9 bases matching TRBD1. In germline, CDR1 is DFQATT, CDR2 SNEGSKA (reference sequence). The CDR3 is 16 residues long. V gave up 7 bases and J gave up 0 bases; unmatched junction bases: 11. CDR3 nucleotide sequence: TGCAGTGTCACAACTCATGGGACAGGGAGCACAGATACGCAGTATTTT. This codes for CSVTTHGTGSTDTQYF.

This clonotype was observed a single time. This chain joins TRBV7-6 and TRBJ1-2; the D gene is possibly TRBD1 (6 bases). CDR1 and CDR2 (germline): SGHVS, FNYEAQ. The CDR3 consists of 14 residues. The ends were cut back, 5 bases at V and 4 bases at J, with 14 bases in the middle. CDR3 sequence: CASSPGGAAYGYTF. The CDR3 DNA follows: TGTGCCAGCAGCCCCGGGGGGGCCGCCTATGGCTACACCTTC.

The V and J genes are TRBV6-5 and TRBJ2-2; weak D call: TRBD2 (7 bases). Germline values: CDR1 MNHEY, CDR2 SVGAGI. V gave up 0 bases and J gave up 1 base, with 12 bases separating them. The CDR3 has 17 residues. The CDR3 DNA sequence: TGTGCCAGCAGTTACTCTTCGAGGGGGGGGAACACCGGGGAGCTGTTTTTT. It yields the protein CASSYSSRGGNTGELFF.

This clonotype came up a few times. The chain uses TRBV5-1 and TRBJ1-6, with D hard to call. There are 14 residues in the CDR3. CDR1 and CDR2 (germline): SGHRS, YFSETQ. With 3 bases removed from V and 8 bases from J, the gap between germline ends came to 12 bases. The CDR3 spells CASSSLVGDSPLHF. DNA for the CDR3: TGCGCCAGCAGCTCCCTGGTCGGGGATTCACCCCTCCACTTT. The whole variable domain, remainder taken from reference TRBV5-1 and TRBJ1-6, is KAGVTQTPRYLIKTRGQQVTLSCSPISGHRSVSWYQQTPGQGLQFLFEYFSETQRNKGNFPGRFSGRQFSNSRSEMNVSTLELGDSALYLCASSSLVGDSPLHFGNGTRLTVT.

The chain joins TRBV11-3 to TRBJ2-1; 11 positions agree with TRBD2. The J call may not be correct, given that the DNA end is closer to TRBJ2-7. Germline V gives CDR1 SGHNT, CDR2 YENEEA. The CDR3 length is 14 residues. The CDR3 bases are TGTGCCAGCAGCGTTACTAGCGGGAGTACCGAGCAGTACTTC. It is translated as CASSVTSGSTEQYF.

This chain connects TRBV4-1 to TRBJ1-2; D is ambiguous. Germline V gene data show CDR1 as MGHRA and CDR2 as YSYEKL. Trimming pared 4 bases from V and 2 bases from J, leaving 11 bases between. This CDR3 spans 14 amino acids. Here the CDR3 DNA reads TGCGCCAGCAGCCTACAAGACACGAACTATGGCTACACCTTC. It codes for CASSLQDTNYGYTF.

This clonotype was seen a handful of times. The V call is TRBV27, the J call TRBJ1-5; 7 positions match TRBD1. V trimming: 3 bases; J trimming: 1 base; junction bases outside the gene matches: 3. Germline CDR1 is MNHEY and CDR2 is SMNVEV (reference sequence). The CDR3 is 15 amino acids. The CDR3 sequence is CASSLDRRSNQPQHF. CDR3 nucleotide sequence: TGTGCCAGCAGTTTGGACAGGCGAAGCAATCAGCCCCAGCATTTT.

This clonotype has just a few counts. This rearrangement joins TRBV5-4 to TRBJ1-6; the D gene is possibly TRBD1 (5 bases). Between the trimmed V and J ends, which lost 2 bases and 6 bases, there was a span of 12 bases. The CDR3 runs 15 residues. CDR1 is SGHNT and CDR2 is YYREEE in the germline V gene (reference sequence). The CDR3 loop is CASSFGTSANSPLHF. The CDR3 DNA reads TGTGCCAGCAGCTTCGGGACCTCAGCTAATTCACCCCTCCACTTT.

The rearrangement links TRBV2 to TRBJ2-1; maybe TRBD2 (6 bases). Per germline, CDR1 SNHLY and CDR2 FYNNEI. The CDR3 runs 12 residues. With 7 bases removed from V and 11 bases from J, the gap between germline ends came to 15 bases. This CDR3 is CASKEGPRQQFF. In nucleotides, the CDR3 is TGTGCCAGCAAGGAGGGGCCCCGGCAGCAGTTCTTC.

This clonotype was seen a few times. The CDR3 here is CSARDRTNQPQHF. In DNA, the CDR3 is TGCAGTGCTAGAGACAGGACTAATCAGCCCCAGCATTTT. The chain recombines TRBV20-1 with TRBJ1-5; the D is unclear. Trimming removed 0 bases at V and 4 bases at J, with 7 bases between. Germline CDR1 reads DFQATT; CDR2 reads SNEGSKA (reference sequence). The CDR3 length is 13 residues.

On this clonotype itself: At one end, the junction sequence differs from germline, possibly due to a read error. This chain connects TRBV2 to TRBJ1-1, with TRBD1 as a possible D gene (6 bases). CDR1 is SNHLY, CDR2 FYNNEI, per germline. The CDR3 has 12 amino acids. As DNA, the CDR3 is TGTGCCAGCCGACTACAGGGCACTGAAGTTTTCTTT. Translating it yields CASRLQGTEVFF.

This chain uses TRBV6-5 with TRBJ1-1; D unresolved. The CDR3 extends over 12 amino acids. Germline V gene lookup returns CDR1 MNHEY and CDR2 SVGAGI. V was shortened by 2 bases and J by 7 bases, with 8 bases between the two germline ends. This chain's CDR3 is CASSYTTDEAFF. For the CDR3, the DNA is TGTGCCAGCAGTTACACTACCGATGAAGCTTTCTTT.

CDR3 bases: TGTGCCAGCAAACAGGGAGTAGGGTATGGCTACACCTTC. Protein: CASKQGVGYGYTF. The rearrangement joins TRBV7-8 to TRBJ1-2, with D possibly TRBD1 on 6 matching bases. V lost 7 bases and J lost 5, with 14 bases in between. CDR3 length: 13 amino acids. Germline lookup yields CDR1 SGHVS and CDR2 FQNEAQ.

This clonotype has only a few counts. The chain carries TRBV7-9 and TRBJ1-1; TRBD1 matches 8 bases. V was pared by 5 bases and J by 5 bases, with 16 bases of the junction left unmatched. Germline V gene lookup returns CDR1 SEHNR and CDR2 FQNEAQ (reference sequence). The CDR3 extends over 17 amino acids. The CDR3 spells CASSPRTGMKFGTEAFF. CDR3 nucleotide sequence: TGTGCCAGCAGCCCACGGACAGGGATGAAGTTCGGTACTGAAGCTTTCTTT.

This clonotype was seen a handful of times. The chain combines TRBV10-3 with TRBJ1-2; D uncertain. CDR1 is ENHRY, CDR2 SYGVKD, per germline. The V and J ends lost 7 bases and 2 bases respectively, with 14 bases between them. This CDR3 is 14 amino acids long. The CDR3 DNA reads TGTGCCATCAAGGATGGCAGGCAGAACTATGGCTACACCTTC. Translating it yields CAIKDGRQNYGYTF.